This TCR beta chain was profiled in a study of response to subunit inactivated influenza vaccine. Findings and caveats of the study: The authors suggested that every seasonal influenza vaccination recruits few new T cells.

MiXCR was run by TCRdb on the RT-PCR reads, yielding one entry per CDR3 protein. The table shows over 750,000 distinct CDR3 sequences, with around 21% occurring only once. Trimming removed 2 bases from V and 3 bases from J; junction bases left unmatched: 8. The CDR3 is 17 residues long. The germline gives CDR1 MNHEY, CDR2 SMNVEV (reference sequence). This clonotype has only a few counts. The antigen is not known. The rearrangement links TRBV27 to TRBJ2-3; TRBD2 aligns across 10 bases. The clonotype was recovered from a man in his forties or fifties who received an inactivated influenza vaccine. Specimen: PBMCs from blood, collected less than 6 days after vaccination. The CDR3 DNA sequence: TGTGCCAGCAGTTTACGTTTGGGACTAGCGAAGACAGATACGCAGTATTTT. This encodes CASSLRLGLAKTDTQYF.